Included here is one TCR beta chain sequence, with context. These data originate in a study of radiotherapy plus CTLA-4 blockade in lung cancer. About the research overall: Around 19% of enrolled patients responded objectively, and roughly 30% had disease control.

Sequencing used immunoSEQ multiplex PCR; TCRdb keeps in-frame clones, though not all of them. The sample contains some 74,000 clones, approximately 80% of which appear only once. Enrolled patients, whose metastatic non-small-cell lung cancer was chemo-refractory, received focal radiation plus CTLA-4 blockade with ipilimumab. Germline CDR1 reads SGHAT; CDR2 reads FQNNGV. This CDR3 is built from 15 residues. Germline trimming cut 0 bases from V and 3 bases from J; bases unmatched to any gene: 4. The rearrangement uses TRBV11-2 and TRBJ1-2, with TRBD1 matching over 7 bases. The source material was peripheral blood, sampled from a patient treated with radiotherapy plus ipilimumab. The sequence came from a human donor with non-small cell lung cancer who had a complete response to radiotherapy plus ipilimumab. The CDR3 nucleotides read TGTGCCAGCAGCTTAGATCGGGACAGCTACTATGGCTACACCTTC. Amino acid sequence: CASSLDRDSYYGYTF.